The 5 T cell receptor beta chains presented below share a single source sample, sequenced in a study of cytomegalovirus exposure and HLA in healthy donors. A multiplex PCR was run with 60 Vbeta primers and 13 Jbeta primers. The protocol was immunoSEQ multiplex PCR, while the TCRdb copy is restricted to in-frame clones and leaves out a portion. The listing records 95,000 to 150,000 clones. Material: PBMCs. These receptors were obtained from a young man in good health and CMV-seronegative.

The chain joins TRBV11-2 to TRBJ2-3, with TRBD1 identical over 8 bases. The CDR3 runs to 14 residues. V trimming: 2 bases; J trimming: 4 bases; junction bases outside the gene matches: 2. The germline V gene encodes CDR1 SGHAT and CDR2 FQNNGV. The CDR3 bases are TGTGCCAGCAGCTTATCAGGGGGCGCAGATACGCAGTATTTT. Translated: CASSLSGGADTQYF.

The V call is TRBV28, the J call TRBJ2-3; 11 bases fit TRBD2. This CDR3 comprises 14 residues. V shed 6 bases and J 5 bases; nucleotides not matched to a gene: 4. Germline-derived CDR1 and CDR2 are MDHEN and SYDVKM. The CDR3 DNA sequence: TGTGCCAGCAGCCCTGGACTAGCGGGAGATACGCAGTATTTT. The encoded protein is CASSPGLAGDTQYF.

The chain recombines TRBV5-5 with TRBJ1-2; perhaps TRBD1 as D (5 bases). The germline gives CDR1 SGHKS, CDR2 YYEKEE (reference sequence). V was shortened by 0 bases and J by 7 bases, with 10 bases between the two germline ends. This CDR3 is 13 amino acids long. CDR3 nucleotides: TGTGCCAGCAGCTTGGGGGGACTGCCTGGCTACACCTTC. Protein: CASSLGGLPGYTF.

J is TRBJ1-1 and V is TRBV10-3; weak D call: TRBD1 (5 bases). Per the germline V gene, CDR1 is ENHRY and CDR2 is SYGVKD. This CDR3 has 17 amino acids. The V end was cut by 4 bases, the J end by 2 bases, with 20 bases between. In nucleotides, the CDR3 is TGTGCCATCAGTGGATCTAATGCGGACACCCTTAACACTGAAGCTTTCTTT. This encodes CAISGSNADTLNTEAFF.

With respect to this clone: The identical CDR3 is also encoded by other nucleotide sequences in the sample. The V call is TRBV6-5, the J call TRBJ1-1, with 9 positions matching TRBD1. V lost 2 bases and J lost 11; bases outside the gene matches: 9. CDR1 and CDR2 from the germline V gene are MNHEY and SVGAGI. The CDR3 has 14 residues. CDR3 sequence (DNA): TGTGCCAGCAGTTACCTTACGGGACAGGGAGAGGCTTTCTTT. It encodes CASSYLTGQGEAFF.